This T cell receptor (beta chain) was recorded in a study of regulatory T cells in long-lasting Graves disease. Germline V gene data show CDR1 as SEHNR and CDR2 as FQNEAQ (reference sequence). The CDR3 covers 16 residues. The V end was cut by 4 bases, the J end by 4 bases, with 19 bases between. This clonotype showed up just a few times. This sample's time point: newly diagnosed GD, antithyroid drugs for less than 3 months. The TCR library was prepared using RNA isolated from PBMCs. It was an endocrinology department in Xi'an, China, that provided the patients. The TCR beta library used iRepertoire HTBI primers with Arm-PCR amplification of CDR3. A single record per CDR3 protein comes from TCRdb applying MiXCR to the multiplex PCR reads. The sample consists of about 420,000 distinct CDR3 sequences, roughly 17% of them appearing once. These records were also assigned to another study, of T cells in Graves' hyperthyroidism and ophthalmopathy.

This TCR was recovered from a young woman with Graves disease. The sample in question was peripheral blood mononuclear cells (PBMCs), obtained at new diagnosis, from a patient treated with antithyroid drugs. The chain is built from TRBV7-9 and TRBJ1-2; tentatively, D is TRBD1 (5 bases). The CDR3 DNA reads TGTGCCAGCAGCTCAGCAGGGCAGGGATCATCCTATGGCTACACCTTC. It specifies CASSSAGQGSSYGYTF.